Only a few counts were recorded for the clone carrying this T cell receptor (beta chain). The antigen is undetermined. This sample is part of a study of T cells after yellow fever vaccination. TCRdb itself ran the 5' RACE reads through MiXCR, one entry per CDR3 protein. The sample includes 200,000 to 300,000 distinct CDR3 sequences, approximately 6.3% seen only once; the top ten take around 1%. Study-level results: One caveat is that FACS-sorted repertoires could contain abundant clonotypes contaminating from the bulk population. Re-detected after boosting: most primary clones, 96% of CD4 and under 90% of CD8.

Trimming left V 1 base short and J 5 bases short, with 11 bases between. This CDR3 comprises 14 residues. Germline V gene data show CDR1 as SNHLY and CDR2 as FYNNEI. The receptor was isolated from a man younger than 40 who received the YFV17D yellow fever vaccine. The source material was CD4+ T cells sorted from PBMCs, sampled on the day of the yellow fever booster vaccination. This sequence joins TRBV2 and TRBJ1-2; tentatively, D is TRBD1 (6 bases). CDR3 sequence reads: CASSEGGGLYGYTF. In nucleotides, the CDR3 is TGTGCCAGCAGTGAAGGAGGGGGACTGTATGGCTACACCTTC. The whole variable domain, remainder taken from reference TRBV2 and TRBJ1-2, is EPEVTQTPSHQVTQMGQEVILRCVPISNHLYFYWYRQILGQKVEFLVSFYNNEISEKSEIFDDQFSVERPDGSNFTLKIRSTKLEDSAMYFCASSEGGGLYGYTFGSGTRLTVV.